Reported below is one T cell receptor beta chain. Its antigen is unidentified. Synthesis of TCR cDNA relied on 5'RACE template switching, which attached a universal primer site and UMIs. In TCRdb, the 5' RACE reads were re-called with MiXCR into one record per CDR3 protein. The table has 170,000 or so distinct CDR3 sequences, approximately 6.2% seen once. Germline V gene data show CDR1 as SGDLS and CDR2 as YYNGEE. This CDR3 comprises 17 residues. V gave up 4 bases and J gave up 2 bases; unmatched junction bases: 10. The source of the sample is a study of T cells after yellow fever vaccination. Findings and caveats of the study: Boosting was followed by the reappearance of most primary-vaccination clones (about 96% CD4, more than 70% CD8). Within FACS-sorted repertoires, abundant clonotypes contaminating from the bulk population could be present. Compared with primary, the secondary response was weaker and peaked at day 5, not 15.

The sample consisted of CD4+ T cells sorted from PBMCs, taken on the day of the first yellow fever vaccination. This receptor was taken from a man in his late teens or twenties who received the YFV17D yellow fever vaccine. The genes are TRBV9 and TRBJ2-2, with 8 positions matching TRBD1. The CDR3 here is CASSLSTGQVNTGELFF. For the CDR3, the DNA is TGTGCCAGCAGCCTCAGCACGGGACAGGTTAACACCGGGGAGCTGTTTTTT. The full variable domain, completed using reference TRBV9 and TRBJ2-2, is DSGVTQTPKHLITATGQRVTLRCSPRSGDLSVYWYQQSLDQGLQFLIQYYNGEERAKGNILERFSAQQFPDLHSELNLSSLELGDSALYFCASSLSTGQVNTGELFFGEGSRLTVL.